This is a list of T cell receptor beta chains from one sample in a study of cytomegalovirus exposure and HLA in healthy donors. Assay: immunoSEQ multiplex PCR; the TCRdb copy retains only in-frame clones and omits some. This sample has under 300,000 clones, with around 66% found just once. Sequenced: PBMCs. Every receptor here comes from a female donor in good health and CMV-seronegative. Both conserved end residues are part of each CDR3. Fields, in order: V gene, clone size, J gene, D gene, CDR3 protein, CDR3 DNA. The D gene is left open where the match is weak. Clone size is given for some rows only: seen once, a few or many times, or a class if the clone is expanded.

TRBV27	NA	TRBJ1-1	TRBD1	CASRLPGGTAFF	TGTGCCAGCAGACTCCCAGGGGGTACAGCTTTCTTT
TRBV2	NA	TRBJ1-1	TRBD1	CASSRTGWDTEAFF	TGTGCCAGCAGTAGGACAGGGTGGGACACTGAAGCTTTCTTT
TRBV30	NA	TRBJ2-3	TRBD2	CASQRERTDTQYF	TGTGCCTCCCAGCGGGAGAGGACAGATACGCAGTATTTT
TRBV19	NA	TRBJ1-2	NA	CASSPKAGMSSNYGYTF	TGTGCCAGTAGCCCGAAGGCAGGGATGAGTTCTAACTATGGCTACACCTTC
TRBV5-1	NA	TRBJ2-2	NA	CASSLSRTTANTGELFF	TGCGCCAGCAGCTTGTCCAGGACAACGGCGAACACCGGGGAGCTGTTTTTT
TRBV28	few	TRBJ2-1	NA	CASSLWASRPSYNEQFF	TGTGCCAGCAGTTTATGGGCTAGTCGTCCCTCCTACAATGAGCAGTTCTTC
TRBV5-1	NA	TRBJ2-1	NA	CASSLEIATGSRNEQFF	TGCGCCAGCAGCTTGGAGATTGCTACAGGGTCACGTAATGAGCAGTTCTTC
TRBV6-4	few	TRBJ2-2	NA	CASSPTPTGELFF	TGTGCCAGCAGTCCGACACCCACCGGGGAGCTGTTTTTT
TRBV5-8	NA	TRBJ2-6	TRBD1	CASRKDRVYSGANVLTF	TGTGCCAGCCGCAAGGACAGGGTCTACTCTGGGGCCAACGTCCTGACTTTC
TRBV18	NA	TRBJ2-1	TRBD1	CASSLIRGQGDEQFF	TGTGCCAGCTCACTCATTAGGGGACAGGGGGATGAGCAGTTCTTC
TRBV10-2	NA	TRBJ2-3	NA	CASSIYDTDTQYF	TGCGCCAGCAGTATCTACGACACAGATACGCAGTATTTT
TRBV11-1	NA	TRBJ2-1	TRBD2	CASSLGLAGVGEQFF	TGTGCCAGCAGCCTAGGGCTAGCGGGAGTTGGTGAGCAGTTCTTC
TRBV5-1	NA	TRBJ1-1	NA	CASRDEEASTEAFF	TGCGCCAGCCGGGATGAGGAGGCGAGTACTGAAGCTTTCTTT
TRBV6-1	NA	TRBJ2-7	TRBD1	CASSDGQDIYEQYF	TGTGCCAGCAGTGATGGACAGGACATATACGAGCAGTACTTC
TRBV10-1	NA	TRBJ2-1	TRBD1	CASSGRSGQDYNEQFF	TGCGCCAGCAGTGGGAGATCGGGACAGGACTACAATGAGCAGTTCTTC
TRBV19	NA	TRBJ1-2	TRBD1	CASSRRDRVGYTF	TGTGCCAGTAGTCGCCGGGACAGGGTAGGCTACACCTTC
TRBV5-1	NA	TRBJ2-1	TRBD2	CASSLVTGGLRNEQFF	TGCGCCAGCAGCTTGGTTACGGGAGGCCTCCGTAATGAGCAGTTCTTC
TRBV27	NA	TRBJ2-2	NA	CASSPPKGWGARERSGELFF	TGTGCCAGCAGCCCCCCCAAGGGTTGGGGGGCGCGGGAGCGATCCGGGGAGCTGTTTTTT
TRBV5-1	NA	TRBJ2-2	TRBD2	CASSRGGLAVTGELFF	TGCGCCAGCAGCCGGGGCGGACTAGCGGTTACCGGGGAGCTGTTTTTT
TRBV7-9	NA	TRBJ2-1	TRBD2	CASSLWRRTSIYNEQFF	TGTGCCAGCAGCTTATGGCGACGGACTAGCATCTACAATGAGCAGTTCTTC
TRBV7-2	NA	TRBJ1-1	TRBD1	CASSTDRGTEAFF	TGTGCCAGCAGCACCGACAGGGGGACTGAAGCTTTCTTT
TRBV5-1	NA	TRBJ2-5	TRBD1	CASSLGGTVSRETQYF	TGCGCCAGCAGCTTGGGAGGGACAGTCTCTCGGGAGACCCAGTACTTC
TRBV4-1	NA	TRBJ2-1	NA	CASSQDPGYRGYNEQFF	TGCGCCAGCAGCCAAGATCCCGGATACCGGGGTTACAATGAGCAGTTCTTC
TRBV27	few	TRBJ2-5	TRBD1	CASSRTKTGGLETQYF	TGTGCCAGCAGTCGAACGAAGACAGGGGGTTTAGAGACCCAGTACTTC
TRBV7-8	NA	TRBJ2-7	NA	CASSLAGTGYEQYF	TGTGCCAGCAGCTTAGCGGGGACTGGCTACGAGCAGTACTTC
TRBV4-1	NA	TRBJ2-1	TRBD2	CASSQPTSGRSYEQFF	TGCGCCAGCAGCCAACCGACTAGCGGGAGGTCGTATGAGCAGTTCTTC
TRBV5-4	NA	TRBJ2-5	TRBD1	CASSTDLLTGTPQETQYF	TGTGCCAGCAGCACCGATCTCCTGACAGGGACCCCACAAGAGACCCAGTACTTC
TRBV19	once	TRBJ1-3	TRBD1	CASSTWTGRDTIYF	TGTGCCAGTAGTACCTGGACAGGGCGGGACACCATATATTTT
TRBV11-2	NA	TRBJ2-2	NA	CASSFTGTGPGELFF	TGTGCCAGCAGCTTTACAGGGACGGGGCCCGGGGAGCTGTTTTTT
TRBV7-9	NA	TRBJ2-2	TRBD1	CASSLGTGVTGELFF	TGTGCCAGCAGCCTAGGGACAGGGGTCACCGGGGAGCTGTTTTTT
TRBV27	NA	TRBJ1-1	TRBD1	CASSLGQPYTEAFF	TGTGCCAGCAGTTTGGGACAGCCGTACACTGAAGCTTTCTTT
TRBV11-3	few	TRBJ2-3	TRBD2	CASSPGLAGSTDTQYF	TGTGCCAGCAGCCCCGGACTAGCGGGCAGCACAGATACGCAGTATTTT
TRBV4-2	few	TRBJ2-1	TRBD1	CASSQEGQGGNEQFF	TGTGCCAGCAGCCAAGAAGGACAGGGAGGCAATGAGCAGTTCTTC
TRBV28	few	TRBJ1-4	TRBD1	CASSSGQGTEKLFF	TGTGCCAGCAGTTCGGGACAGGGAACTGAAAAACTGTTTTTT
TRBV29-1	NA	TRBJ1-1	NA	CSIGGTNTEAFF	TGCAGCATCGGGGGTACGAACACTGAAGCTTTCTTT
TRBV5-6	NA	TRBJ2-5	TRBD1	CASSGGTGRQETQYF	TGTGCCAGCAGCGGCGGGACAGGGCGGCAAGAGACCCAGTACTTC
TRBV2	NA	TRBJ2-5	NA	CATFSGETQYF	TGTGCCACGTTCTCGGGAGAGACCCAGTACTTC
TRBV27	NA	TRBJ2-5	TRBD1	CASSSGQGAIAWETQYF	TGTGCCAGCAGTTCAGGACAGGGGGCTATAGCGTGGGAGACCCAGTACTTC
TRBV11-2	few	TRBJ2-7	TRBD2	CASSLLGGRHSYEQYF	TGTGCCAGCAGCTTATTAGGCGGGAGGCACTCCTACGAGCAGTACTTC
TRBV7-8	NA	TRBJ2-1	TRBD1	CASSLAFRGLWDRGIDEQFF	TGTGCCAGCAGCTTAGCGTTTCGGGGGTTGTGGGACAGGGGTATCGATGAGCAGTTCTTC
TRBV5-6	NA	TRBJ2-2	NA	CASSGSTRIRTGELFF	TGTGCCAGCAGCGGCTCGACTAGAATAAGAACCGGGGAGCTGTTTTTT
TRBV2	few	TRBJ1-5	TRBD1	CASSAQGAFGNQPQHF	TGTGCCAGCAGTGCGCAGGGGGCATTTGGCAATCAGCCCCAGCATTTT
TRBV6-6	NA	TRBJ2-6	NA	CASRSSVGANVLTF	TGTGCCAGCAGATCTAGCGTTGGGGCCAACGTCCTGACTTTC
TRBV28	NA	TRBJ2-7	NA	CASSGGGSPSYEQYF	TGTGCCAGCAGTGGCGGCGGAAGCCCCTCCTACGAGCAGTACTTC
TRBV6-5	once	TRBJ1-1	TRBD1	CASSPGQGKAFF	TGTGCCAGCAGTCCTGGACAGGGAAAAGCTTTCTTT
TRBV7-3	NA	TRBJ2-1	TRBD1	CASSLWPGQGVGNEQFF	TGTGCCAGCAGCTTATGGCCGGGACAGGGAGTGGGGAATGAGCAGTTCTTC
TRBV2	NA	TRBJ2-7	NA	CASRPDRVGLEQYF	TGTGCCAGCAGGCCCGACCGGGTGGGGCTCGAGCAGTACTTC
TRBV2	NA	TRBJ2-1	NA	CASKPRGGGNEQFF	TGTGCCAGCAAGCCTAGAGGGGGGGGGAATGAGCAGTTCTTC
TRBV27	few	TRBJ2-1	TRBD2	CASSISGLGQSEQFF	TGTGCCAGCTCTATTAGTGGACTAGGACAATCTGAGCAGTTCTTC
TRBV30	NA	TRBJ1-6	TRBD1	CACLQGNVNSPLHF	TGTGCCTGCCTACAGGGGAACGTTAATTCACCCCTCCACTTT